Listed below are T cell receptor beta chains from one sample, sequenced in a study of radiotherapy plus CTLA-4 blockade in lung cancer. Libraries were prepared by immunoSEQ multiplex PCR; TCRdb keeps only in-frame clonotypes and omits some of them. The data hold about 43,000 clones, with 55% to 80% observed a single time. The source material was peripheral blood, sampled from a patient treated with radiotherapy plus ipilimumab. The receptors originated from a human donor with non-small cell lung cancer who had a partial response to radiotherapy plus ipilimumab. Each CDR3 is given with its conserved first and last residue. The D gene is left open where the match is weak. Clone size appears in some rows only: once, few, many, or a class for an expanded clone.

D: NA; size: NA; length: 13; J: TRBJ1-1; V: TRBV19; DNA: TGTGCCAGTAGTATAGATCGGGGGACCGAAGCTTTCTTT; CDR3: CASSIDRGTEAFF
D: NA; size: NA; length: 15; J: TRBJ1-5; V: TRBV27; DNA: TGTGCCAGCAGTTTAGTGGGTGGGGGGTATCAGCCCCAGCATTTT; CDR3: CASSLVGGGYQPQHF
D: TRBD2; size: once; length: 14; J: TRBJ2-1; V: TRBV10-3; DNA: TGTGCCATCAGTGGAGCGGGAGGGCCCAATGAGCAGTTCTTC; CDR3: CAISGAGGPNEQFF
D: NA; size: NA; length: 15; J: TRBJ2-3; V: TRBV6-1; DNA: TGTGCCAGCACCACCCGGCCTAGCGGCACAGATACGCAGTATTTT; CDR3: CASTTRPSGTDTQYF
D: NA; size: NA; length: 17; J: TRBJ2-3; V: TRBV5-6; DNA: TGTGCCAGCAGCCTGATAGGCCATCGGCGGGGCACAGATACGCAGTATTTT; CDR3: CASSLIGHRRGTDTQYF
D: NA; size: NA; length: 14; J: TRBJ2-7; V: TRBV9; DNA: TGTGCCAGCAGCGTAGGGGGGGATTCCTACGAGCAGTACTTC; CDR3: CASSVGGDSYEQYF
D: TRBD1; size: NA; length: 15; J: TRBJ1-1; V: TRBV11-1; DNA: TGTGCCAGCAGCACCGTACAGGGGATTTCGACTGAAGCTTTCTTT; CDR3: CASSTVQGISTEAFF
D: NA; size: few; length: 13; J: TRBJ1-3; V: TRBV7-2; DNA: TGTGCCAGCAGCTTTGGGGGCAGAAACACCATATATTTT; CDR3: CASSFGGRNTIYF
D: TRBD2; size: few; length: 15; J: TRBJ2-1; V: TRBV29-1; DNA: TGCAGCGTTGAGATACGGGAGGGCCTTTTCAATGAGCAGTTCTTC; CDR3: CSVEIREGLFNEQFF
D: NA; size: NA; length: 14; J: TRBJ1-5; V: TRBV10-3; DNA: TGTGCCATCAGTGCGCGGCAGAGCAATCAGCCCCAGCATTTT; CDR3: CAISARQSNQPQHF
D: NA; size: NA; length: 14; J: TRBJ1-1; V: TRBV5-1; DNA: TGCGCCAGCCGGACAGCGGACACGAACACTGAAGCTTTCTTT; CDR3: CASRTADTNTEAFF
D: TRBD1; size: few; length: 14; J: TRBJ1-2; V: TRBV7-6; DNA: TGTGCCAGCAGCCCAGGGGGCGGGTACTATGGCTACACCTTC; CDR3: CASSPGGGYYGYTF
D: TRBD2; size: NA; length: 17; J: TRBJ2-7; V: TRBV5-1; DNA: TGCGCCAGCAGCCAGGGGACCGGGACTAGCGGGAGGTACGAGCAGTACTTC; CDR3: CASSQGTGTSGRYEQYF
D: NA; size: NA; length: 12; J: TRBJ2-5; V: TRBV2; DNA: TGTGCCAGCAGCAGACTAGAAGAGACCCAGTACTTC; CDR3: CASSRLEETQYF
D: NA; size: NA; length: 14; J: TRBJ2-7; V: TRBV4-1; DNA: TGCGCCAGCAGCCCTCGGGACATAGCCTACGAGCAGTACTTC; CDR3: CASSPRDIAYEQYF
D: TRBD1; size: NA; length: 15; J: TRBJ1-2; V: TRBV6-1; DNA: TGTGCCAGCAGTGGAGGCAGGGGGCTAAACTATGGCTACACCTTC; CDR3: CASSGGRGLNYGYTF
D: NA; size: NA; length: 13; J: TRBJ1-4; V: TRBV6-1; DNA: TGTGCCAGCAGGAGCTCAACTAATGAAAAACTGTTTTTT; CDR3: CASRSSTNEKLFF
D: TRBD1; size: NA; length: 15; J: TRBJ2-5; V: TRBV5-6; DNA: TGTGCCAGCAGCCGGAAAGCAGGGACAGGAGAGACCCAGTACTTC; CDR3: CASSRKAGTGETQYF
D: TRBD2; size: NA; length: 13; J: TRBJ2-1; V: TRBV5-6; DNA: TGTGCCAGCAGCCCGGCGGGGGTCGGGAATAGTATCTTC; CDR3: CASSPAGVGNSIF
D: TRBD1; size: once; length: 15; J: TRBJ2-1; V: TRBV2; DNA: TGTGCCAGCAGTTCTCAGACAGGGACCTACAATGAGCAGTTCTTC; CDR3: CASSSQTGTYNEQFF
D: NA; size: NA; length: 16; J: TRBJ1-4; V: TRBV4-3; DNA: TGCGCCAGCAGCCAAACCCGCGGCCTCCTTAGAGAAAAACTGTTTTTT; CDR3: CASSQTRGLLREKLFF
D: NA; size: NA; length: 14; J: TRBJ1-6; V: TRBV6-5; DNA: TGTGCCAGCAGTCAGGCAGGCCATAATTCACCCCTCCACTTT; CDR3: CASSQAGHNSPLHF
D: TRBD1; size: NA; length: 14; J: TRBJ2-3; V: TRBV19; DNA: TGTGCCAGTAGTATTGGCAGGGGGACAGATACGCAGTATTTT; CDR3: CASSIGRGTDTQYF
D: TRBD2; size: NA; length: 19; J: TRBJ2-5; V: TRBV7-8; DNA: TGTGCCAGCAGCTTACCAGAGCCCGGGGGGGCTGGTATGGAAGAGACCCAGTACTTC; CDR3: CASSLPEPGGAGMEETQYF
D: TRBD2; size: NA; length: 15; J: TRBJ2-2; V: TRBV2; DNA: TGTGCCAGCAGTGTTAGCGGGGAAACCACCGGGGAGCTGTTTTTT; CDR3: CASSVSGETTGELFF
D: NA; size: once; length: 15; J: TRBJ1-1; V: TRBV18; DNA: TGTGCCAGCTCACCCCTCGGACAGTTGAACACTGAAGCTTTCTTT; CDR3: CASSPLGQLNTEAFF
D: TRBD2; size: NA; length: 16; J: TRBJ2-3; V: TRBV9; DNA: TGTGCCAGCAGCGTAACCGGGCGGGGGTACACAGATACGCAGTATTTT; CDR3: CASSVTGRGYTDTQYF
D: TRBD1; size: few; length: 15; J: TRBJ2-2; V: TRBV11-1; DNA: TGTGCCAGCAGCTTAGGTAGAACAGGGGCCGGGGAGCTGTTTTTT; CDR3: CASSLGRTGAGELFF
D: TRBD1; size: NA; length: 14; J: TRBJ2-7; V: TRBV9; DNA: TGTGCCAGCAGCGCCGGCTCAGGGGGCTACGAGCAGTACTTC; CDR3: CASSAGSGGYEQYF
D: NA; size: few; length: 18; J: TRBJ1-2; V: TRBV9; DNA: TGTGCCAGCAGCCTCTTTTCGGGAAGCCCCATCGTAGACTATGGCTACACCTTC; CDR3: CASSLFSGSPIVDYGYTF